The sequence of this T cell receptor (beta chain) was determined in a study of blood T cell repertoires in COVID-19. Study as a whole: The analysed material was cDNA or gDNA that came from T cells, B-cell-depleted T cells, or PBMCs.

This CDR3 spans 15 amino acids. Germline values: CDR1 MNHNY, CDR2 SVGAGI (reference sequence). Trimming cost V 6 bases and J 1 base; bases outside gene matches: 5. TCRdb keeps only in-frame clones here, not all; method: immunoSEQ multiplex PCR. The repertoire includes over 75,000 clones, 75% to 90% of them detected once, and 25% to 40% sits in the top ten. The sequenced material came from peripheral blood. The chain links TRBV6-6 to TRBJ2-1, with 8 nucleotides matching TRBD2. The sequence derives from a woman of 80 years or more with active or convalescent COVID-19. The CDR3 DNA reads as TGTGCCAGCAGCCGCACTAGCGGATCCTACAATGAGCAGTTCTTC. Translating it yields CASSRTSGSYNEQFF.